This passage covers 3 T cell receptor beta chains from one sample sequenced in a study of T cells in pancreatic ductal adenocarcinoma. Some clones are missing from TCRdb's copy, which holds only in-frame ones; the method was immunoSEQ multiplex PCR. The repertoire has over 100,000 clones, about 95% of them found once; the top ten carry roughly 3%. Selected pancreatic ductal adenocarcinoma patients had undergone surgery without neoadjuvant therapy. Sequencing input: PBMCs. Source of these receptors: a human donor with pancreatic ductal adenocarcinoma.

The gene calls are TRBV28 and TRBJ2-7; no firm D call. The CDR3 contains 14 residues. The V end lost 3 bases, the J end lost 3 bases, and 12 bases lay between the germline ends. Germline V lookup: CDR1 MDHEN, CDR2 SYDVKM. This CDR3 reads CASSLTVRLYEQYF. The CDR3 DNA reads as TGTGCCAGCAGTTTGACGGTTAGACTCTACGAGCAGTACTTC.

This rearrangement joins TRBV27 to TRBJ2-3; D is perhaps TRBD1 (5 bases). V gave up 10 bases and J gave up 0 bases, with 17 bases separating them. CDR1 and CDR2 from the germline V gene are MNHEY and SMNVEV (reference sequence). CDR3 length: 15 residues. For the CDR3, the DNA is TGTGCCACCCACAGGACGGCAAGTAGCACAGATACGCAGTATTTT. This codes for CATHRTASSTDTQYF.

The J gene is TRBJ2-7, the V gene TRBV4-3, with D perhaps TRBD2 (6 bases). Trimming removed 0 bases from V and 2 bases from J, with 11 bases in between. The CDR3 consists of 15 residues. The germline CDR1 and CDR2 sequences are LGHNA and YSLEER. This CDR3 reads CASSQEAGVAYEQYF. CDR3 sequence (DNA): TGCGCCAGCAGCCAAGAAGCGGGCGTAGCCTACGAGCAGTACTTC.